Following are 2 T cell receptor beta chains from one sample sequenced in a study of vaccination and CD4 T cells after COVID-19. These TCRs are of unknown antigen specificity. As to treatment: roughly 11-day PBMC culture with coronavirus spike peptide pools or control peptides (ViraFEST assay). The Oncomine TCR Beta short-read assay was applied to DNA of cultured CD4+ T cells. TCRdb recomputed calls from the PCR reads with MiXCR, one row per CDR3 protein. This table holds 15,000 or so distinct CDR3 sequences, 73% found once. The sequenced sample was CD4+ T cells from blood, cultured in vitro. All receptors derive from a human donor who had recovered from COVID-19.

The rearrangement uses TRBV7-2 and TRBJ2-5; 8 bases are a match to TRBD2. The germline V gene encodes CDR1 SGHTA and CDR2 FQGNSA. The CDR3 has 15 residues. Unmatched junction bases numbered 5, after V lost 0 bases and J lost 5 bases. The CDR3 coding sequence is TGTGCCAGCAGCTTAGCCAGGACTAGCCGTGAGACCCAGTACTTC. Its translation: CASSLARTSRETQYF.

The V gene is TRBV7-2, the J gene TRBJ2-2; 7 bases fit TRBD2. In germline, CDR1 is SGHTA, CDR2 FQGNSA. With V trimmed by 1 base and J by 8 bases, 7 bases remained unmatched. The length of the CDR3 is 15 residues. In DNA form, the CDR3 reads TGTGCCAGCAGCTTAGGCAGCGGGACGAGGGGGGAGCTGTTTTTT. It translates to CASSLGSGTRGELFF.